This T cell receptor beta chain was retrieved from a study of metastatic and nonmetastatic thyroid tumors. No patient received treatment before thyroid surgery. TCRdb reassembled clones from the PCR reads with MiXCR. Here the sample spans 5,500 to 7,000 clones, under 35% being singletons. This clone was observed many times. This CDR3 has 14 residues. CDR1 GTSNPN and CDR2 SVGIG come from the germline V gene (reference sequence). V lost 7 bases and J 5 bases, leaving 17 bases between the germline ends. The source is a female donor with papillary thyroid cancer or a benign thyroid nodule (not recorded which). Some clones in this sample may be carry-over from other donors' samples. Sequenced sample: adjacent normal tissue. V usage is TRBV30 and J usage is TRBJ2-2; TRBD2 is a possible D gene (6 bases). CDR3 sequence: CASTRDGGTGELFF. The CDR3 region has the DNA TGTGCCTCCACCCGGGACGGAGGGACCGGGGAGCTGTTTTTT.